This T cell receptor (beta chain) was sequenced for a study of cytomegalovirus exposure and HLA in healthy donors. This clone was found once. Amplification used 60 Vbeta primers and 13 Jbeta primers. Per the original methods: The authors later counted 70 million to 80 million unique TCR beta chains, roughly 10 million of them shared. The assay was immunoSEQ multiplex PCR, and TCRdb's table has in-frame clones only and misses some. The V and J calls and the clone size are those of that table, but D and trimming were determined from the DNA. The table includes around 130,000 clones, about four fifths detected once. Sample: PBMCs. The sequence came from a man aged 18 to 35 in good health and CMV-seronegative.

CDR3 region: CASSGGQGDEQFF. DNA of the CDR3: TGTGCCAGCAGTGGAGGACAGGGGGATGAGCAGTTCTTC. This chain links TRBV2 with TRBJ2-1; 10 bases agree with TRBD1. The CDR3 loop spans 13 amino acids. Germline lookup yields CDR1 SNHLY and CDR2 FYNNEI. The V gene end was trimmed by 4 bases and the J gene end by 8 bases; junction bases not matched to a gene: 2.